Listed here is a single TCR beta chain. Its target is unknown. The data belong to a study of T cell responses to AZD1222 COVID-19 vaccine. CDR3 size: 17 residues. The germline V gene encodes CDR1 SGDLS and CDR2 YYNGEE. The J segment lost 2 bases and the V segment lost 0 bases, leaving 7 bases of the junction unmatched. Some clones are missing from TCRdb's copy, which holds only in-frame ones; the method was immunoSEQ multiplex PCR. This table holds 160,000 or so clones, 90% found once. Study outcomes and limitations: Distributed over spike, vaccine-associated CD4 TCRs predominated at 160-218 and 743-854. Nearly half of unique spike-specific TCRs reportedly avoided B.1.351 and B.1.1.7 mutated regions.

Doses given second, at about 4 or about 12 weeks, were pooled. Sequenced here: peripheral blood, sampled 28 days after the second AZD1222 dose. This clonotype was sampled from an adult who received the AZD1222 COVID-19 vaccine. The rearrangement uses TRBV9 and TRBJ1-3, with 8 bases lining up with TRBD1. The CDR3 loop reads CASSVDQGAGTGNTIYF. The CDR3 DNA is TGTGCCAGCAGCGTAGATCAGGGGGCTGGAACTGGAAACACCATATATTTT.